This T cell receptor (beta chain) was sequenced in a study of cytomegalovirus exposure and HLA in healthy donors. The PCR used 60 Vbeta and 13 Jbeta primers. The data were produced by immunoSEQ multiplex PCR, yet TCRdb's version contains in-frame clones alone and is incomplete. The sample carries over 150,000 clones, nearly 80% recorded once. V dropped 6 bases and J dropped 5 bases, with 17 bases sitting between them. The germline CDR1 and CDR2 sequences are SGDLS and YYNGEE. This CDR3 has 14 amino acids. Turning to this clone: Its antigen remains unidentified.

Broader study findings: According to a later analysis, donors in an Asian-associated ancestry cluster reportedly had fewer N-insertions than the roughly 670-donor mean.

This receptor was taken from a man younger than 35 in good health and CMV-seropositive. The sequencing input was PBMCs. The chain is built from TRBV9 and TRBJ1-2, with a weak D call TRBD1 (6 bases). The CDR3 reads CASTRPTRGYGYTF. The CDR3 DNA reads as TGTGCCAGCACCCGACCTACTAGGGGGTATGGCTACACCTTC.